The sequence of this T cell receptor (beta chain) was determined in a study of tumor-infiltrating lymphocytes in localized non-small cell lung cancer. Turning to the study itself: Tumor tissue and non-adjacent uninvolved lung came from each patient.

From germline, CDR1 is SEHNR and CDR2 FQNEAQ (reference sequence). The CDR3 covers 12 residues. V gave up 5 bases and J gave up 3 bases, with 8 bases separating them. The method was immunoSEQ multiplex PCR; TCRdb's version includes in-frame clones alone and lacks a portion of them. The data hold some 29,000 clones, with 80% to 90% observed a single time. The specimen was lung tumor tissue. This sequence originates from a human donor with non-small cell lung cancer. The chain is built from TRBV7-9 and TRBJ2-7; D gene ambiguous. The CDR3 sequence is CASSANNYEQYF. The DNA of the CDR3 is TGTGCCAGCAGCGCGAACAACTACGAGCAGTACTTC.